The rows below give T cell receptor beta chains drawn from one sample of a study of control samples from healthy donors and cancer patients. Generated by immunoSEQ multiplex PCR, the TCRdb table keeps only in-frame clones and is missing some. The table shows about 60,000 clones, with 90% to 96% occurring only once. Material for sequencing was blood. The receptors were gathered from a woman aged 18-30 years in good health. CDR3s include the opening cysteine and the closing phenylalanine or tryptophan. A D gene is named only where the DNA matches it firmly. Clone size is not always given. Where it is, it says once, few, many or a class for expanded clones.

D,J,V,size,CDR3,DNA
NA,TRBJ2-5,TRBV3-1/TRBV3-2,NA,CASSQARERGAPQETQYF,TGTGCCAGCAGCCAAGCAAGGGAACGGGGGGCCCCCCAAGAGACCCAGTACTTC
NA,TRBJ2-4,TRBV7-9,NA,CASSLAARVPAKNIQYF,TGTGCCAGCAGCTTAGCAGCCAGGGTTCCTGCCAAAAACATTCAGTACTTC
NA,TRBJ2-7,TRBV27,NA,CASTKNRVSSYEQYF,TGTGCCAGCACCAAGAACAGGGTTAGCTCCTACGAGCAGTACTTC
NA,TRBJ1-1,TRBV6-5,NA,CASTFTGNTEAFF,TGTGCCAGCACTTTTACAGGGAACACTGAAGCTTTCTTT
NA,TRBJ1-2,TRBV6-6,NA,CASIQRGPGSGYTF,TGTGCCAGCATCCAAAGGGGCCCAGGGAGCGGCTACACCTTC
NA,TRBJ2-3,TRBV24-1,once,CATRSATESRDTDTQYF,TGTGCCACCCGATCGGCTACTGAGTCTCGAGACACAGATACGCAGTATTTT
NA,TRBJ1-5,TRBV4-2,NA,CASSQERRGSSPQHF,TGTGCCAGCAGCCAAGAGAGGAGGGGGAGCTCGCCCCAGCATTTT
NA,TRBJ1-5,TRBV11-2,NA,CASSLSVGPNQPQHF,TGTGCCAGCAGCTTATCAGTGGGTCCCAATCAGCCCCAGCATTTT
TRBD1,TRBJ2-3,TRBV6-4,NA,CASSLGQGASDTQYF,TGTGCCAGCTCCCTCGGGCAGGGGGCATCAGATACGCAGTATTTT
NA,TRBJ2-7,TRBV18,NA,CASSPPNEYEQYF,TGTGCCAGCTCACCACCAAATGAGTACGAGCAGTACTTC
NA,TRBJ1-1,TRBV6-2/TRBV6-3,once,CASSWGYTEAFF,TGTGCCAGCAGTTGGGGGTACACTGAAGCTTTCTTT
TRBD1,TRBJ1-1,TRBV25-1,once,CASSTGGRTEAFF,TGTGCCAGCAGTACAGGGGGCAGGACTGAAGCTTTCTTT
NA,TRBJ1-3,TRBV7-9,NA,CAYRAPLISGNTIYF,TGTGCCTACCGGGCCCCTCTGATCTCTGGAAACACCATATATTTT
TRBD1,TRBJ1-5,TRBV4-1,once,CASSQGRGQGIYPQHF,TGCGCCAGCAGCCAAGGTCGGGGACAGGGGATTTATCCCCAGCATTTT
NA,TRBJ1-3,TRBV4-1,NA,CASSLLHGQNYISSGNTIYF,TGCGCCAGCAGCCTCCTGCACGGGCAGAACTATATTTCCTCTGGAAACACCATATATTTT
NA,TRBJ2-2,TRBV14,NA,CASSQQGKAGELFF,TGTGCCAGCAGCCAGCAGGGAAAGGCCGGGGAGCTGTTTTTT
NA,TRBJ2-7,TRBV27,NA,CATGEQGYEQYF,TGTGCCACCGGGGAACAGGGCTACGAGCAGTACTTC
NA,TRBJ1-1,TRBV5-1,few,CASRQVLDGGSPFF,TGCGCCAGCAGGCAGGTACTTGACGGAGGCAGCCCTTTCTTT